A selection of T cell receptor beta chains follows, all from one sample in a study of early T cells in non-severe SARS-CoV-2 infection. MiXCR, run by TCRdb on the 5' RACE reads, gives a single entry per CDR3 protein. The repertoire holds approximately 69,000 distinct CDR3 sequences, with about an eighth as singletons. Sequences were derived from whole blood, sampled at baseline. These receptors all come from an adult who was a healthcare worker with PCR-confirmed SARS-CoV-2 infection or an uninfected control (not recorded which). The CDR3 runs from the conserved cysteine through the conserved F or W. Fields, in order: J gene, clone size, V gene, D gene, CDR3 DNA, CDR3 protein. A D gene is named only where the DNA matches it firmly. Clone size is shown for a subset of rows, as once, few, many or a class of expanded clone.

TRBJ2-1,few,TRBV5-1,TRBD2,TGCGCCAGCAGCACGAGCGGGAGCCACAATGAGCAGTTCTTC,CASSTSGSHNEQFF
TRBJ2-4,many,TRBV6-1,NA,TGTGCCAGCAGTGAAAAAGGGGAATCGGTTCAGTACTTC,CASSEKGESVQYF
TRBJ2-5,many,TRBV25-1,NA,TGTGCCAGCAGGGGAGGACACGGCGGGACCCAGTACTTC,CASRGGHGGTQYF
TRBJ2-3,NA,TRBV28,TRBD2,TGTGCCAGCAGTTTGGGACTAGCGGTTTCCACAGATACGCAGTATTTT,CASSLGLAVSTDTQYF
TRBJ2-5,once,TRBV2,TRBD1,TGTGCCAGCAGCGCAGGGACAGGGCGGGAGACCCAGTACTTC,CASSAGTGRETQYF
TRBJ1-1,few,TRBV5-1,TRBD1,TGCGCCAGCAGCTCGAGCCCAGGGGGGAACACTGAAGCTTTCTTT,CASSSSPGGNTEAFF
TRBJ2-6,NA,TRBV10-3,NA,TGTGCCATCAGTGGGGGTGGTTCCTCTGGGGCCAACGTCCTGACTTTC,CAISGGGSSGANVLTF
TRBJ2-3,NA,TRBV7-2,NA,TGTGCCAGCAGCTTAAACAGGGTATCGGTTGGTACGCAGTATTTT,CASSLNRVSVGTQYF
TRBJ2-3,many,TRBV20-1,NA,TGCAGTGTTCGGGCCAGCGTGTTAGATACGCAGTATTTT,CSVRASVLDTQYF
TRBJ2-5,NA,TRBV7-3,TRBD1,TGTGCCAGCAGCTTAATGGGACAGGGGAGTCGGTCCCAAGAGACCCAGTACTTC,CASSLMGQGSRSQETQYF
TRBJ1-1,few,TRBV7-3,TRBD1,TGTGCCAGCAGCCTATCAGGGGGTGGGGCTGAAGCTTTCTTT,CASSLSGGGAEAFF
TRBJ2-1,many,TRBV11-2,TRBD1,TGTGCCAGCAGCAAAACGGGGGACAGGGTCGGGTCTGAGCAGTTCTTC,CASSKTGDRVGSEQFF
TRBJ1-3,many,TRBV20-1,NA,TGCAGTGCTAGAGGTGGGGTCTCTGGAAACACCATATATTTT,CSARGGVSGNTIYF
TRBJ2-6,few,TRBV11-3,NA,TGTGCCAGCAGCTCGCATAATTCTGGGGCCAACGTCCTGACTTTC,CASSSHNSGANVLTF
TRBJ2-1,NA,TRBV7-9,NA,TGTGCCAGCAGCATCGGGGGCAATGAGCAGTTCTTC,CASSIGGNEQFF
TRBJ2-7,NA,TRBV6-6,TRBD2,TGTGCCGGAAGGACTAGCGGGGGGGAAGAGCAGTACTTC,CAGRTSGGEEQYF
TRBJ1-1,NA,TRBV5-4,NA,TGTGCCAGCAGCTTGGCGTCCGAAGCTTTCTTT,CASSLASEAFF
TRBJ2-4,many,TRBV7-3,TRBD1,TGTGCCAGCAGCTTAAGAGGGGGCGAAGACATTCAGTACTTC,CASSLRGGEDIQYF
TRBJ2-1,many,TRBV7-8,NA,TGTGCCAGCACCTCGGAGGGAGGCCCTTACAATGAGCAGTTCTTC,CASTSEGGPYNEQFF
TRBJ2-3,few,TRBV7-2,TRBD2,TGTGCCAGCAGCTTCACGCGGGAGATGGGTGATACGCAGTATTTT,CASSFTREMGDTQYF
TRBJ2-3,few,TRBV18,NA,TGTGCCAGCTCACCGTTGACAGGACTCGCAGATACGCAGTATTTT,CASSPLTGLADTQYF
TRBJ1-2,NA,TRBV7-9,NA,TGTGCCAGCAGCCAGACCGGGACGGCGAACTATGGCTACACCTTC,CASSQTGTANYGYTF
TRBJ1-1,many,TRBV12-5,TRBD1,TGTGCTAGTGGTTTACAAGGGGGCAACACTGAAGCTTTCTTT,CASGLQGGNTEAFF
TRBJ1-1,many,TRBV6-1,TRBD1,TGTGCCAGCAGTGAAACCAGGGGGCAGGACACTGAAGCTTTCTTT,CASSETRGQDTEAFF
TRBJ2-7,few,TRBV6-2/TRBV6-3,NA,TGTGCCAGCGCTAGTGGCATGGCCTACGAGCAGTACTTC,CASASGMAYEQYF
TRBJ2-7,few,TRBV11-1,NA,TGTGCCAGCAGCTTAGTCGGGCAGTTATCCTACGAGCAGTACTTC,CASSLVGQLSYEQYF
TRBJ2-7,NA,TRBV9,NA,TGTGCCAGCAGCGTAGCTCCCTTGGACATCCAATTCTCCTACGAGCAGTACTTC,CASSVAPLDIQFSYEQYF
TRBJ1-1,many,TRBV27,NA,TGTGCCAGCCGCCAAGGGAACACTGAAGCTTTCTTT,CASRQGNTEAFF
TRBJ2-1,NA,TRBV4-1,NA,TGCGCCAGCAGCCAAGATCTTGGGACCCAGGTTCGCGTTGAGCAGTTCTTC,CASSQDLGTQVRVEQFF
TRBJ2-1,NA,TRBV24-1,TRBD2,TGTGCCACCAGTGATTTGGGGCTAGCGGGAGGATCTTACAATGAGCAGTTCTTC,CATSDLGLAGGSYNEQFF
TRBJ1-2,many,TRBV5-4,NA,TGTGCCAGCAAGGGCCCTGGGAGCTATGGCTACACCTTC,CASKGPGSYGYTF
TRBJ1-4,NA,TRBV19,TRBD1,TGTGCCAGTAGTCCGGGGACAGGGAATGAAAAACTGTTTTTT,CASSPGTGNEKLFF
TRBJ1-5,few,TRBV3-1,NA,TGTGCCAGCAGCCAGGGCCATAGGGTTAAGGAGAATCAGCCCCAGCATTTT,CASSQGHRVKENQPQHF
TRBJ1-3,NA,TRBV5-4,NA,TGTGCCAGTAGACAGAGCTCTGGAAACACCATATATTTT,CASRQSSGNTIYF
TRBJ1-3,many,TRBV3-1,NA,TGTGCCAGCCAGGGGGGAAACACCATATATTTT,CASQGGNTIYF
TRBJ2-3,NA,TRBV29-1,NA,TGCAGCGTTGACAGCGGTACAGATACGCAGTATTTT,CSVDSGTDTQYF
TRBJ1-5,NA,TRBV2,NA,TGTGCCAGCACCGGGGGAGGGCCCCAGCATTTT,CASTGGGPQHF
TRBJ2-3,NA,TRBV7-2,NA,TGTGCCAGCAGCCCAGACGGTTTGAGCACAGATACGCAGTATTTT,CASSPDGLSTDTQYF
TRBJ2-7,NA,TRBV7-8,NA,TGTGCCAGCAGCCTAGCGTTCCACGAGCAGTACTTC,CASSLAFHEQYF
TRBJ2-7,few,TRBV19,TRBD1,TGTGCCAGTAGTAAAGGACAGGACTACGAGCAGTACTTC,CASSKGQDYEQYF
TRBJ2-1,many,TRBV12-3/TRBV12-4,TRBD2,TGTGCCAGCAAGCTTAGCGGGAGCGGTGGTAATGAGCAGTTCTTC,CASKLSGSGGNEQFF
TRBJ2-7,few,TRBV5-6,NA,TGTGCCAGCAGCTTGGGGTCTCGAAGCTACGAGCAGTACTTC,CASSLGSRSYEQYF
TRBJ2-1,NA,TRBV7-3,NA,TGTGCCAGCAGCTTAAGTGACTGGGACAATGAGCAGTTCTTC,CASSLSDWDNEQFF
TRBJ1-3,few,TRBV5-1,NA,TGCGCCAGCCAGGGCAACACAGGAAACACCATATATTTT,CASQGNTGNTIYF
TRBJ1-1,NA,TRBV29-1,NA,TGCAGCGTTGAAGATCAAGGGAACACTGAAGCTTTCTTT,CSVEDQGNTEAFF
TRBJ2-3,NA,TRBV3-1,NA,TGTGCCAGCAGCCAAGATTTCACAGGGAAAGATACGCAGTATTTT,CASSQDFTGKDTQYF